These 29 T cell receptor beta chains came from one sample sequenced in a study of cytomegalovirus exposure and HLA in healthy donors. Researchers ran the PCR with 60 Vbeta and 13 Jbeta primers. This table comes from immunoSEQ multiplex PCR, and its TCRdb copy is limited to in-frame clones, with some not included. This sample has 170,000 or so clones; about 80% occur once, and the top ten carry 4.8%. The sample was PBMCs. These receptors originate from a man between 18 and 29 years old in good health and CMV-seronegative.

This chain links TRBV28 with TRBJ1-5; weak D call: TRBD1 (5 bases). The germline CDR1 and CDR2 sequences are MDHEN and SYDVKM. With 6 bases removed from V and 0 bases from J, the gap between germline ends came to 15 bases. The CDR3 has 16 residues. The CDR3 region has the DNA TGTGCCAGCAGGGAGGGGAAAGGTTATAGCAATCAGCCCCAGCATTTT. Translation: CASREGKGYSNQPQHF.

The rearrangement joins TRBV4-3 to TRBJ2-7; 10 nucleotides line up with TRBD1. This CDR3 contains 15 residues. Germline lookup yields CDR1 LGHNA and CDR2 YSLEER. The J segment lost 1 base and the V segment lost 1 base, leaving 1 base of the junction unmatched. CDR3 in amino acids: CASSQGDRGSYEQYF. The CDR3 bases are TGCGCCAGCAGCCAAGGGGACAGGGGTTCCTACGAGCAGTACTTC.

The rearrangement joins TRBV19 to TRBJ1-5; D is ambiguous. The V end lost 2 bases, the J end lost 0 bases, and 8 bases lay between the germline ends. In germline, CDR1 is LNHDA, CDR2 SQIVND (reference sequence). This CDR3 has 15 residues. CDR3 protein: CASSIQNLSNQPQHF. The CDR3 region has the DNA TGTGCCAGTAGTATACAGAACCTTAGCAATCAGCCCCAGCATTTT.

The chain is built from TRBV18 and TRBJ2-1, with a weak D call TRBD2 (5 bases). V was trimmed by 2 bases and J by 0 bases, leaving 11 bases between them. Germline loops: CDR1 KGHSH, CDR2 LQKENI. This CDR3 contains 16 residues. Here the CDR3 reads CASSPELALSYNEQFF. The CDR3 DNA reads as TGTGCCAGCTCACCAGAGTTAGCGCTCTCCTACAATGAGCAGTTCTTC.

This clone occurred a few times. The V gene is TRBV4-3, the J gene TRBJ2-2, with D hard to call. CDR3 length: 14 residues. Germline V gene lookup returns CDR1 LGHNA and CDR2 YSLEER. V lost 0 bases and J lost 6, with 8 bases in between. Here the CDR3 DNA reads TGCGCCAGCAGCCAAGATCTCTTAGCCGGGGAGCTGTTTTTT. Translating it yields CASSQDLLAGELFF.

The gene calls are TRBV7-9 and TRBJ2-7; the match to TRBD1 covers 7 bases. Unmatched junction bases numbered 4, after V lost 4 bases and J lost 1 base. The CDR3 consists of 14 residues. Per the germline V gene, CDR1 is SEHNR and CDR2 is FQNEAQ (reference sequence). The CDR3 here is CASSSQGESYEQYF. CDR3 coding DNA: TGTGCCAGCAGCTCTCAGGGGGAGTCCTACGAGCAGTACTTC.

The chain links TRBV28 to TRBJ2-1, with D perhaps TRBD1 (6 bases). CDR1 is MDHEN and CDR2 is SYDVKM in the germline V gene. With 5 bases removed from V and 8 bases from J, the gap between germline ends came to 13 bases. This CDR3 has 13 residues. The CDR3 loop is CASSTYRVHEQFF. For the CDR3, the DNA is TGTGCCAGCAGTACATACAGGGTCCATGAGCAGTTCTTC.

This clone was seen a handful of times. The rearrangement links TRBV6-6 to TRBJ2-7, with D hard to call. The CDR3 covers 12 residues. V was pared by 5 bases and J by 0 bases, with 5 bases between. Germline V gene lookup returns CDR1 MNHNY and CDR2 SVGAGI (reference sequence). The DNA for the CDR3 is TGTGCCAGCAGTCTGAGCTCCTACGAGCAGTACTTC. The encoded protein is CASSLSSYEQYF.

This chain uses TRBV29-1 with TRBJ2-5, with TRBD2 matching 12 bases. The V gene end was trimmed by 3 bases and the J gene end by 0 bases; junction bases not matched to a gene: 8. CDR1 and CDR2 from the germline V gene are SQVTM and ANQGSEA. The CDR3 is made up of 17 amino acids. The CDR3 region has the DNA TGCAGCGTTGAGGGCCTAGCGGGAGGGCCGTACCAAGAGACCCAGTACTTC. Protein product: CSVEGLAGGPYQETQYF.

The V call is TRBV5-1, the J call TRBJ2-2, with TRBD1 identical over 9 bases. The CDR3 loop spans 14 amino acids. After removal of 1 base from V and 6 bases from J, the junction contained 1 base not matched to a gene. Germline lookup yields CDR1 SGHRS and CDR2 YFSETQ. The CDR3 sequence: CASSLTGGPGELFF. The CDR3 DNA reads TGCGCCAGCAGCTTGACAGGGGGCCCCGGGGAGCTGTTTTTT.

The chain couples TRBV25-1 to TRBJ2-2; D is undetermined. The CDR3 is made up of 12 amino acids. With 8 bases removed from V and 3 bases from J, the gap between germline ends came to 7 bases. From germline, CDR1 is MGHDK and CDR2 SYGVNS. CDR3 DNA sequence: TGTGCCAGCCTCTACTACACCGGGGAGCTGTTTTTT. Translated, it gives CASLYYTGELFF. The entire variable domain, with the rest obtained from reference TRBV25-1 and TRBJ2-2, is as follows: EADIYQTPRYLVIGTGKKITLECSQTMGHDKMYWYQQDPGMELHLIHYSYGVNSTEKGDLSSESTVSRIRTEHFPLTLESARPSHTSQYLCASLYYTGELFFGEGSRLTVL.

This clone was detected a few times. This rearrangement joins TRBV5-6 to TRBJ1-1; D might be TRBD1 (5 bases). V lost 4 bases, J lost 11 bases, and 15 bases lay in between. Germline V gene data show CDR1 as SGHDT and CDR2 as YYEEEE. There are 12 residues in the CDR3. In nucleotides, the CDR3 is TGTGCCAGCAGCCCTGGAGGGACGGGCGCTTTCTTT. Its translation is CASSPGGTGAFF.

This clone appeared a single time. The CDR3 protein is CASSEPGQAKNIQYF. The CDR3, as DNA: TGTGCCAGCAGTGAACCGGGACAAGCCAAAAACATTCAGTACTTC. This chain links TRBV25-1 with TRBJ2-4; D is perhaps TRBD1 (6 bases). Germline-derived CDR1 and CDR2 are MGHDK and SYGVNS. The V and J ends lost 2 bases and 0 bases respectively, with 8 bases between them. This CDR3 has 15 residues.

CDR3 DNA sequence: TGTGCCAGCAGCTCGCGGACAGATAGTTCCTACGAGCAGTACTTC. This gives the protein CASSSRTDSSYEQYF. The rearrangement joins TRBV11-2 to TRBJ2-7; D is possibly TRBD1 (6 bases). Looked up from germline, CDR1 is SGHAT and CDR2 is FQNNGV. The CDR3 has 15 amino acids. The V end was cut by 4 bases, the J end by 1 base, with 14 bases between.

The gene calls are TRBV10-3 and TRBJ2-3; the D gene is possibly TRBD2 (5 bases). The CDR3 is made up of 16 amino acids. V gave up 10 bases and J gave up 0 bases, with 20 bases separating them. Germline CDR1 is ENHRY and CDR2 is SYGVKD. The DNA of the CDR3 is TGTGCCACTTATAACGGGGAGAGAGTCAGCACAGATACGCAGTATTTT. Protein product: CATYNGERVSTDTQYF.

The V call is TRBV27, the J call TRBJ2-7, with D tentatively TRBD1 (6 bases). This CDR3 has 15 amino acids. Looked up from germline, CDR1 is MNHEY and CDR2 is SMNVEV (reference sequence). V lost 2 bases, J lost 4 bases, and 15 bases lay in between. The chain's CDR3 is CASSLVGHRAYEQYF. The DNA of the CDR3 is TGTGCCAGCAGTTTAGTGGGACACAGAGCTTACGAGCAGTACTTC.

The chain uses TRBV4-1 and TRBJ1-1, with no clear D. Trimming shortened V by 0 bases and J by 3 bases, and 11 bases separated the two germline ends. Germline assignment: CDR1 MGHRA and CDR2 YSYEKL. This CDR3 contains 15 residues. The CDR3 is CASSQDNLEDTEAFF. DNA for the CDR3: TGCGCCAGCAGCCAAGATAACCTGGAGGACACTGAAGCTTTCTTT.

The V gene is TRBV6-5, the J gene TRBJ2-1; maybe TRBD2 (6 bases). CDR1 and CDR2 from the germline V gene are MNHEY and SVGAGI. The CDR3 covers 15 residues. V was shortened by 8 bases and J by 2 bases, with 16 bases between the two germline ends. The CDR3 DNA sequence: TGTGCCAGCTTCTCACCGGGAGATCCCTACAATGAGCAGTTCTTC. Protein sequence: CASFSPGDPYNEQFF.

The table lists this clone with a few counts. The chain uses TRBV6-1 and TRBJ1-4, with a weak D call TRBD1 (6 bases). This CDR3 spans 14 amino acids. Germline CDR1 reads MNHNS; CDR2 reads SASEGT. The V end lost 6 bases, the J end lost 4 bases, and 12 bases lay between the germline ends. CDR3 DNA sequence: TGTGCCAGCAGGAGCCAGGGGAATAATGAAAAACTGTTTTTT. This gives the protein CASRSQGNNEKLFF.

The J gene is TRBJ1-3, the V gene TRBV9; D gene uncertain. The CDR3 has 12 residues. The V end lost 2 bases, the J end lost 11 bases, and 11 bases lay between the germline ends. Germline V gene sequence: CDR1 SGDLS, CDR2 YYNGEE. The CDR3 region has the DNA TGTGCCAGCAGCGTCGACGGAGGCCCCATATATTTT. Its translation is CASSVDGGPIYF. The full variable domain, its missing parts supplied by reference TRBV9 and TRBJ1-3, is DSGVTQTPKHLITATGQRVTLRCSPRSGDLSVYWYQQSLDQGLQFLIQYYNGEERAKGNILERFSAQQFPDLHSELNLSSLELGDSALYFCASSVDGGPIYFGEGSWLTVV.

V is TRBV10-3 and J is TRBJ2-3, with 9 bases identical to TRBD2. The CDR3 extends over 16 amino acids. With V trimmed by 4 bases and J by 1 base, 6 bases remained unmatched. Germline V gene sequence: CDR1 ENHRY, CDR2 SYGVKD. The CDR3 region has the DNA TGTGCCATCAGTGCACGTTGGACTAGCGGCACAGATACGCAGTATTTT. This sequence encodes CAISARWTSGTDTQYF.

The rearrangement joins TRBV7-9 to TRBJ2-7; maybe TRBD1 (5 bases). The V gene's germline CDR1 is SEHNR and CDR2 FQNEAQ (reference sequence). The ends were cut back, 1 base at V and 6 bases at J, with 7 bases in the middle. The CDR3 runs 12 residues. The DNA of the CDR3 is TGTGCCAGCAGCTTAGGGACACCCGAGCAGTACTTC. Its protein product is CASSLGTPEQYF.

This chain uses TRBV7-3 with TRBJ2-5, with 7 bases fitting TRBD2. V was pared by 5 bases and J by 6 bases, with 6 bases of the junction left unmatched. The CDR3 loop spans 13 amino acids. Germline V lookup: CDR1 SGHTA, CDR2 FQGTGA. DNA for the CDR3: TGTGCCAGCAGCCGACTAGCTTGGCAGACCCAGTACTTC. Its translation: CASSRLAWQTQYF.

CDR3: CASSLGLAGAIFSYEQYF. CDR3 sequence (DNA): TGTGCCAGCAGCTTAGGACTAGCGGGCGCGATATTCTCCTACGAGCAGTACTTC. The gene calls are TRBV7-9 and TRBJ2-7; 10 nucleotides agree with TRBD2. This CDR3 has 18 residues. CDR1 SEHNR and CDR2 FQNEAQ come from the germline V gene (reference sequence). The junction had 9 bases not matched to a gene; V was cut back by 1 base and J by 0 bases.

The chain is built from TRBV2 and TRBJ2-3; 11 bases are shared with TRBD2. J was trimmed by 3 bases and V by 6 bases; bases with no gene match: 20. The CDR3 runs to 20 residues. CDR1 is SNHLY and CDR2 is FYNNEI in the germline V gene. Here the CDR3 DNA reads TGTGCCAGCAGGGTTACCGGGACTATAGAAAGGACTAGCGGGACAGATACGCAGTATTTT. This sequence encodes CASRVTGTIERTSGTDTQYF.

This clone was seen a single time. The CDR3 here is CASSPTRRTGLGELFF. CDR3 coding DNA: TGTGCCAGCAGTCCCACCCGACGGACAGGGCTCGGGGAGCTGTTTTTT. The gene calls are TRBV27 and TRBJ2-2; 8 nucleotides agree with TRBD1. The germline gives CDR1 MNHEY, CDR2 SMNVEV (reference sequence). This CDR3 is 16 amino acids long. V lost 5 bases and J lost 7; bases outside the gene matches: 12.

This chain connects TRBV19 to TRBJ2-5; tentative D call: TRBD1 (6 bases). CDR1 and CDR2 (germline): LNHDA, SQIVND (reference sequence). The V and J ends lost 5 bases and 4 bases respectively, with 11 bases between them. The CDR3 consists of 13 residues. The CDR3 here is CASSQTGLETQYF. The CDR3 DNA reads TGTGCCAGTAGTCAAACAGGGCTAGAGACCCAGTACTTC.

The rearrangement uses TRBV7-9 and TRBJ1-1, with D possibly matching TRBD1 (6 bases). This CDR3 has 15 residues. V was shortened by 3 bases and J by 1 base, with 12 bases between the two germline ends. Germline V gene lookup returns CDR1 SEHNR and CDR2 FQNEAQ (reference sequence). The CDR3: CASSFEQGTNTEAFF. CDR3 in DNA: TGTGCCAGCAGCTTCGAACAGGGTACGAACACTGAAGCTTTCTTT. Variable domain in full (rest from reference TRBV7-9 and TRBJ1-1): DTGVSQNPRHKITKRGQNVTFRCDPISEHNRLYWYRQTLGQGPEFLTYFQNEAQLEKSRLLSDRFSAERPKGSFSTLEIQRTEQGDSAMYLCASSFEQGTNTEAFFGQGTRLTVV.

The gene calls are TRBV30 and TRBJ2-3; the match to TRBD2 covers 10 bases. Looked up from germline, CDR1 is GTSNPN and CDR2 is SVGIG (reference sequence). The V segment lost 4 bases and the J segment 5 bases; nucleotides outside the gene matches: 3. This CDR3 has 13 amino acids. The CDR3, as DNA: TGTGCCTGGACTAGCGGGAGCGAAGATACGCAGTATTTT. Its protein product is CAWTSGSEDTQYF.